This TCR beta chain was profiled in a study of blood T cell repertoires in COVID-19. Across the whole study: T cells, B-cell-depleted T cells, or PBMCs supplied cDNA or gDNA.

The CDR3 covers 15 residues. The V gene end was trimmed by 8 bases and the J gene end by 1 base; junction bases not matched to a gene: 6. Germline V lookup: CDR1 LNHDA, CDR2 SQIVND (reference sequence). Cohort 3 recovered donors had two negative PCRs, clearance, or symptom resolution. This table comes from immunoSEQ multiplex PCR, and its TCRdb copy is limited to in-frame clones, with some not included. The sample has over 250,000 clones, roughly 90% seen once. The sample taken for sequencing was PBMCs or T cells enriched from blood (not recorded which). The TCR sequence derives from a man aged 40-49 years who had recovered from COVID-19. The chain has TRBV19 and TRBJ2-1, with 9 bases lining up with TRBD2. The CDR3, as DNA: TGTGCCAGTGCTAGACTAGCGGATTCCTACAATGAGCAGTTCTTC. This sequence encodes CASARLADSYNEQFF.